The TCR beta chain under discussion was sequenced for a study of beta chain features in type 1 diabetes. Purity exceeded 95% in all sorted populations. A remark on this clone: Its antigen remains unknown.

Reverse transcription of all isolated RNA meant that expressed TCRB transcripts were sequenced. Mean read depth for stem cell-like memory T cell samples was roughly 1 million reads. Assay used: immunoSEQ multiplex PCR; TCRdb lists only in-frame clones, some missing. The sample holds about 110,000 clones, roughly 40% seen once. The germline V gene has CDR1 MGHRA and CDR2 YSYEKL. J was trimmed by 5 bases and V by 4 bases; bases with no gene match: 18. CDR3 size: 20 residues. Overall study findings and caveats: All four CD4+ subsets of Type 1 diabetes patients contained TCRB CDR3s that were moderately but significantly shorter. Patients with type 1 diabetes showed fewer VDJ junction insertions and more deletions.

This chain joins TRBV4-1 and TRBJ2-2; 11 nucleotides match TRBD2. This clonotype was obtained from a young woman in good health. The sequenced sample was stem cell memory CD4+ T cells from blood. CDR3 amino acids: CASSPVKRLAGGPGTGELFF. Here the CDR3 DNA reads TGCGCCAGCAGCCCTGTCAAGCGTTTAGCGGGAGGGCCTGGGACCGGGGAGCTGTTTTTT.